Each of the 32 T cell receptor beta chains below was sequenced from the same sample in a study of control samples from healthy donors and cancer patients. TCRdb's copy holds only in-frame clones and misses some; the assay was immunoSEQ multiplex PCR. Altogether under 65,000 clones are present, approximately 89% being singletons, with the ten largest covering roughly 13%. The sample comprised PBMCs. The source is an older woman with lung cancer.

CDR3: CASRRMASYPQHF. The CDR3, as DNA: TGTGCCAGTAGACGGATGGCTAGTTATCCCCAGCATTTT. V is TRBV19 and J is TRBJ1-5; D remains unclear. The germline V gene has CDR1 LNHDA and CDR2 SQIVND (reference sequence). The V end was cut by 6 bases, the J end by 10 bases, with 16 bases between. The CDR3 extends over 13 amino acids.

The rearrangement uses TRBV6-1 and TRBJ1-1; possibly TRBD1 for D (5 bases). Per the germline V gene, CDR1 is MNHNS and CDR2 is SASEGT. CDR3 length: 15 amino acids. Trimming removed 3 bases at V and 1 base at J, with 12 bases between. CDR3 region: CASSEPGRPNTEAFF. The CDR3 region has the DNA TGTGCCAGCAGTGAGCCGGGACGGCCGAACACTGAAGCTTTCTTT.

The chain recombines TRBV18 with TRBJ2-2; D may be TRBD1 (6 bases). The CDR3 covers 15 residues. CDR1 and CDR2 (germline): KGHSH, LQKENI. V gave up 3 bases and J gave up 1 base, with 9 bases separating them. DNA for the CDR3: TGTGCCAGCTCACCGCAGGGGTTGAACACCGGGGAGCTGTTTTTT. It codes for CASSPQGLNTGELFF.

This chain uses TRBV5-1 with TRBJ2-5; 7 bases map to TRBD1. In germline, CDR1 is SGHRS, CDR2 YFSETQ. This CDR3 comprises 14 residues. Trimming removed 4 bases from V and 5 bases from J; junction bases left unmatched: 8. The CDR3 loop reads CASSLGTVSETQYF. CDR3 bases: TGCGCCAGCAGCCTAGGGACAGTTTCGGAGACCCAGTACTTC.

This chain connects TRBV19 to TRBJ1-2; 7 bases map to TRBD1. The J segment lost 4 bases and the V segment lost 6 bases, leaving 11 bases of the junction unmatched. This CDR3 contains 15 residues. CDR1 and CDR2 (germline): LNHDA, SQIVND (reference sequence). In nucleotides, the CDR3 is TGTGCCAGTAGAGATTGGACAGGCTCGGGCTATGGCTACACCTTC. Translation: CASRDWTGSGYGYTF.

This clone showed up just once. The rearrangement links TRBV19 to TRBJ1-1; D may be TRBD1 (5 bases). The CDR3 is 14 amino acids. Per germline, CDR1 LNHDA and CDR2 SQIVND (reference sequence). The ends were cut back, 5 bases at V and 0 bases at J, with 10 bases in the middle. The CDR3 sequence: CASSGGLLNTEAFF. Written as DNA, the CDR3 is TGTGCCAGTAGTGGGGGACTTCTGAACACTGAAGCTTTCTTT.

This clone has a single count. This chain uses TRBV6-1 with TRBJ2-1, with TRBD2 identical over 11 bases. CDR1 MNHNS and CDR2 SASEGT come from the germline V gene. V was clipped by 2 bases and J by 3 bases; unmatched bases: 3. This CDR3 has 16 residues. DNA of the CDR3: TGTGCCAGCAGTGAAACCGGGACTAGCGGCTACAATGAGCAGTTCTTC. It specifies CASSETGTSGYNEQFF.

This chain links TRBV3-1 (or the pseudogene TRBV3-2) with TRBJ1-2; 8 bases are a match to TRBD1. J gave up 7 bases and V 0 bases, and 10 bases lay outside the gene matches. The CDR3 loop spans 16 amino acids. Per the germline V gene, CDR1 is LGHDT and CDR2 is YNNKEL (reference sequence). The CDR3 sequence is CASSQEDRRGRSGYTF. The CDR3, as DNA: TGTGCCAGCAGCCAAGAGGACCGCAGGGGGCGGAGTGGCTACACCTTC.

This chain joins TRBV11-3 and TRBJ2-3; D perhaps matches TRBD2 (6 bases). Trimming cost V 3 bases and J 1 base, with 8 bases left between them. CDR1 is SGHNT and CDR2 is YENEEA in the germline V gene. The CDR3 is 14 amino acids. The CDR3 coding sequence is TGTGCCAGCAGCTTCAGGGAGGGCACAGATACGCAGTATTTT. This translates into CASSFREGTDTQYF.

In DNA form, the CDR3 reads TGCAGCGGGGAAGGAGGCACAGATACGCAGTATTTT. This encodes CSGEGGTDTQYF. The chain has TRBV29-1 and TRBJ2-3; no definite D call. The CDR3 is 12 amino acids. V shed 7 bases and J shed 1 base, with 9 bases lying between them. CDR1 and CDR2 from the germline V gene are SQVTM and ANQGSEA.

This clone showed up just once. The V and J genes are TRBV27 and TRBJ2-1; no definite D call. V was clipped by 4 bases and J by 10 bases, with 8 bases between them. The CDR3 spans 11 residues. Germline CDR1 reads MNHEY; CDR2 reads SMNVEV (reference sequence). The CDR3 coding sequence is TGTGCCAGCAGTTATCGACAAGAGCAGTTCTTC. Its protein is CASSYRQEQFF.

In this sample, this clone turned up a few times. The J gene is TRBJ1-1, the V gene TRBV2; D not resolved. This CDR3 has 14 residues. Germline V lookup: CDR1 SNHLY, CDR2 FYNNEI. V lost 2 bases and J lost 4, with 11 bases in between. CDR3 loop: CASSEMGGITEAFF. The CDR3 DNA follows: TGTGCCAGCAGTGAAATGGGAGGGATCACTGAAGCTTTCTTT.

The chain is built from TRBV9 and TRBJ2-7; 12 bases line up with TRBD2. The CDR3 is 15 amino acids. With 4 bases clipped from V and 2 bases from J, the junction kept 4 bases outside the gene matches. Germline V CDR1 and CDR2: SGDLS, YYNGEE. The chain's CDR3 is CASSPRTSGAYEQYF. The DNA of the CDR3 is TGTGCCAGCAGCCCACGGACTAGCGGGGCCTACGAGCAGTACTTC.

This clone was observed a single time. The chain is built from TRBV5-1 and TRBJ2-1; 7 bases are shared with TRBD2. V dropped 6 bases and J dropped 2; count of bases not matched to a gene: 8. The CDR3 length is 15 residues. Germline CDR1 is SGHRS and CDR2 is YFSETQ. CDR3: CASTGRTKPYNEQFF. CDR3 coding DNA: TGCGCCAGCACCGGGAGGACCAAACCCTACAATGAGCAGTTCTTC.

The chain has TRBV5-1 and TRBJ2-3; D gene ambiguous. The ends were cut back, 1 base at V and 2 bases at J, with 8 bases in the middle. There are 14 residues in the CDR3. Germline CDR1 and CDR2: SGHRS and YFSETQ. The CDR3 DNA reads TGCGCCAGCAGCTTGTTCAGCGCCACAGATACGCAGTATTTT. Protein sequence: CASSLFSATDTQYF.

The chain recombines TRBV19 with TRBJ1-3; D uncertain. CDR1 is LNHDA and CDR2 is SQIVND in the germline V gene (reference sequence). The CDR3 consists of 15 residues. The CDR3 is CAFPPLAGSGNTIYF. The CDR3 DNA follows: TGTGCTTTCCCCCCACTGGCGGGCTCTGGAAACACCATATATTTT.

The chain joins TRBV6-6 to TRBJ2-7; 9 nucleotides align to TRBD1. The CDR3 extends over 13 amino acids. Losses at the gene ends were 8 bases for V and 3 bases for J; bases not matched to a gene: 5. Looked up from germline, CDR1 is MNHNY and CDR2 is SVGAGI (reference sequence). For the CDR3, the DNA is TGTGCCAGCGGGGGACAGGGATTCTACGAGCAGTACTTC. Residues: CASGGQGFYEQYF.

The chain combines TRBV6-1 with TRBJ1-2; D possibly corresponds to TRBD1 (6 bases). The CDR3 extends over 14 amino acids. Trimming took 0 bases from V and 7 from J, leaving 12 bases between them. Germline V gene sequence: CDR1 MNHNS, CDR2 SASEGT. CDR3 coding DNA: TGTGCCAGCAGTGAAGCTGGGGGGCTCTTTGGCTACACCTTC. Its translation is CASSEAGGLFGYTF.

The chain links TRBV6-1 to TRBJ2-2, with 8 bases identical to TRBD2. Per germline, CDR1 MNHNS and CDR2 SASEGT. The J segment lost 6 bases and the V segment lost 0 bases, leaving 3 bases of the junction unmatched. The CDR3 runs to 15 residues. CDR3 sequence reads: CASSEAGTRPGELFF. The CDR3 DNA reads as TGTGCCAGCAGTGAAGCCGGGACTAGACCCGGGGAGCTGTTTTTT.

The chain combines TRBV5-1 with TRBJ2-3; TRBD2 is a possible D gene (6 bases). V lost 3 bases and J 2 bases, leaving 13 bases between the germline ends. The CDR3 loop spans 15 amino acids. Germline CDR1 and CDR2: SGHRS and YFSETQ. DNA of the CDR3: TGCGCCAGCAGCTACATTAGCGGACACACAGATACGCAGTATTTT. Residues: CASSYISGHTDTQYF.

The rearrangement uses TRBV6-1 and TRBJ2-7, with D possibly being TRBD2 (6 bases). The V end was cut by 3 bases, the J end by 4 bases, with 16 bases between. The length of the CDR3 is 15 residues. Germline V lookup: CDR1 MNHNS, CDR2 SASEGT. Here the CDR3 DNA reads TGTGCCAGCAGTGAGACGGGAGTTCGGAGTTACGAGCAGTACTTC. Translated: CASSETGVRSYEQYF.

The chain couples TRBV12-5 to TRBJ2-7, with no clear D. The length of the CDR3 is 12 residues. Trimming left V 5 bases short and J 5 bases short, with 10 bases between. The germline gives CDR1 LGHNT, CDR2 FRNRAP. CDR3 amino acids: CASGNIADEQYF. CDR3 sequence (DNA): TGTGCTAGTGGTAACATCGCCGACGAGCAGTACTTC. Combining the CDR3 with reference TRBV12-5 and TRBJ2-7 gives the whole variable domain DARVTQTPRHKVTEMGQEVTMRCQPILGHNTVFWYRQTMMQGLELLAYFRNRAPLDDSGMPKDRFSAEMPDATLATLKIQPSEPRDSAVYFCASGNIADEQYFGPGTRLTVT.

The V gene is TRBV3-1 (or the pseudogene TRBV3-2), the J gene TRBJ1-4, with 9 bases lining up with TRBD1. CDR3 size: 15 residues. CDR1 and CDR2 from the germline V gene are LGHDT and YNNKEL (reference sequence). Trimming cost V 2 bases and J 7 bases; bases outside gene matches: 5. CDR3 region: CASSQPGTGSEKLFF. DNA of the CDR3: TGTGCCAGCAGCCAACCCGGGACAGGGAGTGAAAAACTGTTTTTT.

The chain recombines TRBV7-2 with TRBJ1-6; 7 nucleotides match TRBD1. Germline values: CDR1 SGHTA, CDR2 FQGNSA. This CDR3 has 14 amino acids. The J segment lost 7 bases and the V segment lost 3 bases, leaving 3 bases of the junction unmatched. CDR3 protein: CASSFIQGNSPLHF. Written as DNA, the CDR3 is TGTGCCAGCAGCTTTATACAGGGGAATTCACCCCTCCACTTT.

The chain carries TRBV28 and TRBJ2-3, with 15 bases that match TRBD2. Germline V CDR1 and CDR2: MDHEN, SYDVKM. The CDR3 has 19 residues. Trimming removed 2 bases from V and 4 bases from J; junction bases left unmatched: 10. This chain's CDR3 is CASSLVQGGTSGRSDTQYF. In DNA, the CDR3 is TGTGCCAGCAGTTTAGTGCAGGGGGGGACTAGCGGGAGGTCAGATACGCAGTATTTT.

The chain joins TRBV21-1 to TRBJ2-7; TRBD2 is taken as the D call from the table, unchecked against the DNA. TRBV21-1 is recorded as a pseudogene. The CDR3 extends over 14 amino acids. CDR3 region: CASSKAEREYEQYF. The CDR3 DNA is TGTGCCAGCAGCAAAGCAGAGCGGGAGTACGAGCAGTACTTC.

This clone showed up just once. This chain joins TRBV3-1 (or the pseudogene TRBV3-2) and TRBJ1-6; 8 bases line up with TRBD1. This CDR3 is 15 amino acids long. Per the germline V gene, CDR1 is LGHDT and CDR2 is YNNKEL (reference sequence). After removal of 4 bases from V and 7 bases from J, the junction contained 6 bases not matched to a gene. The CDR3 here is CASSPNRGENSPLHF. CDR3 coding DNA: TGTGCCAGCAGCCCGAACAGGGGGGAGAATTCACCCCTCCACTTT.

The chain links TRBV28 to TRBJ1-1, with no clear D. This CDR3 has 12 residues. The germline V gene encodes CDR1 MDHEN and CDR2 SYDVKM. V lost 5 bases and J lost 7, with 11 bases in between. CDR3 coding DNA: TGTGCCAGCAGTCCTGATAGTTATGAAGCTTTCTTT. This codes for CASSPDSYEAFF.

The chain joins TRBV12-3 or TRBV12-4 to TRBJ1-2; a possible D gene is TRBD1 (6 bases). V lost 6 bases and J 13 bases, leaving 18 bases between the germline ends. CDR3 length: 12 amino acids. The CDR3: CASSRDSPRGTF. CDR3 in DNA: TGTGCCAGCAGCCGAGACTCCCCCAGGGGCACCTTC.

The chain recombines TRBV19 with TRBJ1-5; 9 bases map to TRBD1. Germline CDR1 is LNHDA and CDR2 is SQIVND (reference sequence). The trim removed 5 bases at V and 1 base at J, leaving 6 bases unmatched. The length of the CDR3 is 16 residues. Here the CDR3 DNA reads TGTGCCAGTAGTGTCCTACAGGGGGCAAGCAATCAGCCCCAGCATTTT. This sequence encodes CASSVLQGASNQPQHF.

The chain recombines TRBV24-1 with TRBJ2-3; D not resolved. This CDR3 is 15 amino acids long. Between the trimmed V and J ends, which lost 3 bases and 5 bases, there was a span of 14 bases. The germline V gene has CDR1 KGHDR and CDR2 SFDVKD. The CDR3 loop reads CATSDPPQMGDTQYF. The CDR3 DNA reads as TGTGCCACCAGTGATCCCCCACAGATGGGAGATACGCAGTATTTT.

This rearrangement joins TRBV12-5 to TRBJ2-7, with 7 bases fitting TRBD2. The V segment lost 1 base and the J segment 0 bases; nucleotides outside the gene matches: 6. Germline values: CDR1 LGHNT, CDR2 FRNRAP. CDR3 length: 16 residues. The CDR3: CASGLGWRGSSYEQYF. The CDR3 nucleotides are TGTGCTAGTGGTTTGGGGTGGCGGGGGTCCTCCTACGAGCAGTACTTC. Full variable domain (outside the CDR3, taken from reference TRBV12-5 and TRBJ2-7): DARVTQTPRHKVTEMGQEVTMRCQPILGHNTVFWYRQTMMQGLELLAYFRNRAPLDDSGMPKDRFSAEMPDATLATLKIQPSEPRDSAVYFCASGLGWRGSSYEQYFGPGTRLTVT.